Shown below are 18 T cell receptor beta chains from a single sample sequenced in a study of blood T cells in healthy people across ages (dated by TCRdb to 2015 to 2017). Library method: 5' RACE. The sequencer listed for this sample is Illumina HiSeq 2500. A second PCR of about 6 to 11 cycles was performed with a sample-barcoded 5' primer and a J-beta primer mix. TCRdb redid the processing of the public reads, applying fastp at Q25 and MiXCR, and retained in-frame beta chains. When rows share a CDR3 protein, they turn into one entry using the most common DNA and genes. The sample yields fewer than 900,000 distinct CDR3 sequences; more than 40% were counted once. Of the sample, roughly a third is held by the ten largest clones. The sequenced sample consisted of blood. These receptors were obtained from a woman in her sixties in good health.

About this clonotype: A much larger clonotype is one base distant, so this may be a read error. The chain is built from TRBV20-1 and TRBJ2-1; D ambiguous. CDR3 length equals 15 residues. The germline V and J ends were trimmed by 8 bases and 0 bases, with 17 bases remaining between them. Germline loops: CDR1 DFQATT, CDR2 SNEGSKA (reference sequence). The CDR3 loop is CSTSHSLLSYNEQFF. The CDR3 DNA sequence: TGCAGTACCAGTCACAGCCTACTCTCCTACAATGAGCAGTTCTTC.

The DNA for the CDR3 is TGTGCCAGCAGCCGACAGGGCCAAGGTTCACCCCTCCACTTT. Translating it yields CASSRQGQGSPLHF. The V gene is TRBV7-2, the J gene TRBJ1-6; 7 bases align to TRBD1. Germline CDR1 SGHTA, CDR2 FQGNSA. Trimming took 5 bases from V and 9 from J; bases not matched to a gene: 7. The CDR3 runs to 14 residues. Supplemented by reference TRBV7-2 and TRBJ1-6, the full variable domain reads GAGVSQSPSNKVTEKGKDVELRCDPISGHTALYWYRQSLGQGLEFLIYFQGNSAPDKSGLPSDRFSAERTGGSVSTLTIQRTQQEDSAVYLCASSRQGQGSPLHFGNGTRLTVT.

For the CDR3, the DNA is TGCAGTGCCCACGGACCGGGACTAGCGGGGATCTACGAGCAGTACTTC. Its translation is CSAHGPGLAGIYEQYF. The rearrangement joins TRBV20-1 to TRBJ2-7; TRBD2 matches at 13 bases. In germline, CDR1 is DFQATT, CDR2 SNEGSKA (reference sequence). CDR3 length: 16 amino acids. V shed 6 bases, J shed 3 bases, and the junction held 11 bases outside the gene matches.

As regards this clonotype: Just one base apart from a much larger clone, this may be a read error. The CDR3 protein is CSVGGGSHEQYF. In DNA, the CDR3 is TGCAGCGTTGGAGGGGGGTCCCACGAGCAGTACTTC. V gene TRBV29-1 combines with J gene TRBJ2-7, with D perhaps being TRBD1 or TRBD2 (6 bases each). V dropped 4 bases and J dropped 5 bases, with 12 bases sitting between them. Per germline, CDR1 SQVTM and CDR2 ANQGSEA. The CDR3 is 12 amino acids.

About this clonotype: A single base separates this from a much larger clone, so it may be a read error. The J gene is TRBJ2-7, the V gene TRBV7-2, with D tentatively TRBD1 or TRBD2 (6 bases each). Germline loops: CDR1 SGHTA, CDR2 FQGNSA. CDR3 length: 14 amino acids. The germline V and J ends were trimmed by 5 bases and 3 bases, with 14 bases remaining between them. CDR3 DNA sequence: TGTGCCAGCAGCCTAGGGGGGTATGTCTACGAGCAGTACTTC. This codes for CASSLGGYVYEQYF.

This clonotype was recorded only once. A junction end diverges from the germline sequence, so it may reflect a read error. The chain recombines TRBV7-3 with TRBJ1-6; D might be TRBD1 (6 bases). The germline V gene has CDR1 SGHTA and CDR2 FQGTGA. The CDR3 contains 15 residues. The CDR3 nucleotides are TGTGCCAGCAGCTTATACGCAGGGGTTTACTCACCCCCCCACTTT. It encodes CASSLYAGVYSPPHF.

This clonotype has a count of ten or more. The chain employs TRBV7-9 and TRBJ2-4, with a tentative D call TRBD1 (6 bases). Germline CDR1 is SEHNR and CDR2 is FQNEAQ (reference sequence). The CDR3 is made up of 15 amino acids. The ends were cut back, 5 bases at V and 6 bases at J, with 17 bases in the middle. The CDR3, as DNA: TGTGCCAGCAGCCTGGACACTATGACAGGAAACATTCAGTACTTC. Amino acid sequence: CASSLDTMTGNIQYF.

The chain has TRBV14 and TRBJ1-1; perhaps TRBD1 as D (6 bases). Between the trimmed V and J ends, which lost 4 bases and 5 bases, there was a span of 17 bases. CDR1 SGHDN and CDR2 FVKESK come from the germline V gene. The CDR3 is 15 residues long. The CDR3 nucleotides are TGTGCCAGCAGCCGAACTGGGGGGCCCCGGACTGAAGCTTTCTTT. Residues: CASSRTGGPRTEAFF.

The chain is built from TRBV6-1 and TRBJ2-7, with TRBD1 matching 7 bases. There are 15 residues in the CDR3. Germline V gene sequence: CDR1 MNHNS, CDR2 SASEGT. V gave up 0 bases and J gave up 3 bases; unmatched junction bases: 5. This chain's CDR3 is CASSEAGTDLYEQYF. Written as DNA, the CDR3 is TGTGCCAGCAGTGAAGCCGGGACAGACCTCTACGAGCAGTACTTC.

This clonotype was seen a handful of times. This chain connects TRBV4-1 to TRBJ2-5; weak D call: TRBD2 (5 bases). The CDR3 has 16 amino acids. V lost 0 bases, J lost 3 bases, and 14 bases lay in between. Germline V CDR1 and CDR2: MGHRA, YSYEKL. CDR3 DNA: TGCGCCAGCAGCCAAGAGGGTCCCAGCGGAGAAGAGACCCAGTACTTC. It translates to CASSQEGPSGEETQYF.

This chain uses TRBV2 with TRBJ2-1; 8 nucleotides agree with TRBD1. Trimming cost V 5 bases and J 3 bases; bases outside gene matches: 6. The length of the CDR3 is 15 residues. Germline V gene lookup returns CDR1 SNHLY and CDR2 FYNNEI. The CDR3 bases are TGTGCCAGCAGTCTGGACAGGGAGAGCTACAATGAGCAGTTCTTC. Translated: CASSLDRESYNEQFF.

Here the CDR3 DNA reads TGTGCCACCAGCAGAGATCGGGGTCGGGACAGAGGCTACGAGCAGTACTTC. The encoded protein is CATSRDRGRDRGYEQYF. The chain links TRBV15 to TRBJ2-7; 7 bases agree with TRBD1. Germline loops: CDR1 LNHNV, CDR2 YYDKDF (reference sequence). V lost 0 bases to trimming and J lost 3 bases; unmatched junction nucleotides: 11. This CDR3 comprises 17 residues.

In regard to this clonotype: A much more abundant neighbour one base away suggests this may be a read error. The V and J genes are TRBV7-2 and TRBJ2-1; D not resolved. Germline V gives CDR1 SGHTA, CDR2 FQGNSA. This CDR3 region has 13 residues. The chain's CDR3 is CASSVASNNEQFF. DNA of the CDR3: TGTGCCAGCAGCGTAGCCAGTAACAATGAGCAGTTCTTC.

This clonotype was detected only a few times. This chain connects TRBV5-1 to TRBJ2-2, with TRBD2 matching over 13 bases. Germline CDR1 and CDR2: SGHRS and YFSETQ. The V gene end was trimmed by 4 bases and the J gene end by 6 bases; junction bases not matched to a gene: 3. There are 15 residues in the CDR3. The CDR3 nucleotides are TGCGCCAGCAGCCTCGGACTAGCGGGAGCCGGGGAGCTGTTTTTT. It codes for CASSLGLAGAGELFF. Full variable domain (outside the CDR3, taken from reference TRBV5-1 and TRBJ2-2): KAGVTQTPRYLIKTRGQQVTLSCSPISGHRSVSWYQQTPGQGLQFLFEYFSETQRNKGNFPGRFSGRQFSNSRSEMNVSTLELGDSALYLCASSLGLAGAGELFFGEGSRLTVL.

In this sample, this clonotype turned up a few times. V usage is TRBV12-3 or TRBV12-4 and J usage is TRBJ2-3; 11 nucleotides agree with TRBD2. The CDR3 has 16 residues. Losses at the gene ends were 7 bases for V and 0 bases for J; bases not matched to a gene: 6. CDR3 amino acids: CASTLGLADSTDTQYF. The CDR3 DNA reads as TGTGCCAGCACCCTGGGACTAGCGGATAGCACAGATACGCAGTATTTT.

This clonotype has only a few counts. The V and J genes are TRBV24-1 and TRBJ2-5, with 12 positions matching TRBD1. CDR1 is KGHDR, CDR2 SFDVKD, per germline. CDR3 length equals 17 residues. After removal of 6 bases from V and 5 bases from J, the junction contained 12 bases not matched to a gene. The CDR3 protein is CATSPGQGARVLETQYF. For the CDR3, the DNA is TGTGCCACCAGTCCGGGACAGGGGGCCAGGGTATTGGAGACCCAGTACTTC.

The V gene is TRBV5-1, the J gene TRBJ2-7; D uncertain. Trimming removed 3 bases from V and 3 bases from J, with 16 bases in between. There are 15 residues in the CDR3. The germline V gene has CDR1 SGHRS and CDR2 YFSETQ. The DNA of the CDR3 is TGCGCCAGCAGCTCCAATCCCCGTCCCTACTACGAGCAGTACTTC. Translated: CASSSNPRPYYEQYF.

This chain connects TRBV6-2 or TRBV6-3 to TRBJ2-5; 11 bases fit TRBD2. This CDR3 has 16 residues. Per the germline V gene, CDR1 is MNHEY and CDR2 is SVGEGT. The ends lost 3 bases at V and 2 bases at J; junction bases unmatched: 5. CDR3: CASSYGLAGVQETQYF. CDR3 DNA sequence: TGTGCCAGCAGTTATGGACTAGCGGGCGTTCAAGAGACCCAGTACTTC.